This entry lists 10 T cell receptor beta chains sequenced from one sample in a study of blood T cell repertoires in COVID-19. The table came from immunoSEQ multiplex PCR; TCRdb's copy has only in-frame clones and leaves some out. The table shows tens of thousands of clones, with around 82% occurring only once. Input material: peripheral blood. Every receptor here comes from a man aged 70 or older with acute or convalescent COVID-19.

J is TRBJ2-1 and V is TRBV10-2; TRBD1 matches at 8 bases. CDR3 length: 15 residues. Germline CDR1 WSHSY, CDR2 SAAADI. The V segment lost 10 bases and the J segment 2 bases; nucleotides outside the gene matches: 10. The CDR3 is CATDPDRATYNEQFF. The DNA for the CDR3 is TGCGCCACTGACCCGGACAGGGCCACCTACAATGAGCAGTTCTTC.

The CDR3 sequence is CASSPGLAGGTGELFF. In DNA, the CDR3 is TGTGCCAGCAGCCCAGGACTAGCGGGGGGCACCGGGGAGCTGTTTTTT. The chain couples TRBV11-3 to TRBJ2-2, with TRBD2 identical over 14 bases. Trimming took 5 bases from V and 4 from J; bases not matched to a gene: 3. Germline-derived CDR1 and CDR2 are SGHNT and YENEEA. The CDR3 is 16 residues long.

The genes are TRBV7-8 and TRBJ2-7, with TRBD2 identical over 14 bases. J was trimmed by 2 bases and V by 6 bases; bases with no gene match: 15. This CDR3 contains 19 residues. Germline CDR1 SGHVS, CDR2 FQNEAQ. In DNA form, the CDR3 reads TGTGCCAGCAGTTTCAACTCCGGGACTAGCGGGAGCCCAGCCTACGAGCAGTACTTC. It specifies CASSFNSGTSGSPAYEQYF.

The chain carries TRBV5-6 and TRBJ2-7; 9 bases are shared with TRBD1. The CDR3 totals 15 residues. The germline CDR1 and CDR2 sequences are SGHDT and YYEEEE. The J segment lost 3 bases and the V segment lost 2 bases, leaving 6 bases of the junction unmatched. The CDR3 region has the DNA TGTGCCAGCAGCTTTTCCGGGACAGGGAACTACGAGCAGTACTTC. Protein: CASSFSGTGNYEQYF.

The rearrangement uses TRBV7-2 and TRBJ2-1, with a weak D call TRBD2 (5 bases). This CDR3 has 13 amino acids. Germline V gene data show CDR1 as SGHTA and CDR2 as FQGNSA. The ends were cut back, 4 bases at V and 10 bases at J, with 14 bases in the middle. CDR3 sequence reads: CASSSPRTGEQFF. Here the CDR3 DNA reads TGTGCCAGCAGCTCACCCAGGACTGGGGAGCAGTTCTTC. The whole variable domain, filled in from reference TRBV7-2 and TRBJ2-1, reads GAGVSQSPSNKVTEKGKDVELRCDPISGHTALYWYRQSLGQGLEFLIYFQGNSAPDKSGLPSDRFSAERTGGSVSTLTIQRTQQEDSAVYLCASSSPRTGEQFFGPGTRLTVL.

This clone occurred once. V usage is TRBV27 and J usage is TRBJ2-1; 7 positions agree with TRBD1. The V segment lost 3 bases and the J segment 9 bases; nucleotides outside the gene matches: 5. Germline assignment: CDR1 MNHEY and CDR2 SMNVEV (reference sequence). The CDR3 length is 13 residues. CDR3 nucleotides: TGTGCCAGCAGTTTTGGACAGGCGGCTGAGCAGTTCTTC. Its protein product is CASSFGQAAEQFF.

CDR3 in DNA: TGTGCCAGCAGTGAGGGAGGTGGCTACACCTTC. Translated, it gives CASSEGGGYTF. The chain employs TRBV12-3 or TRBV12-4 and TRBJ1-2, with D uncertain. CDR3 size: 11 residues. The ends were cut back, 5 bases at V and 7 bases at J, with 8 bases in the middle.

The genes are TRBV19 and TRBJ1-5, with D tentatively TRBD1 (6 bases). V lost 7 bases and J lost 3, with 22 bases in between. Germline CDR1 is LNHDA and CDR2 is SQIVND (reference sequence). The CDR3 sequence is 17 residues long. The DNA of the CDR3 is TGTGCCAGTACCCGAGGTGGTCAGGGGCGCTACAATCAGCCCCAGCATTTT. It translates to CASTRGGQGRYNQPQHF.

The chain links TRBV24-1 to TRBJ2-3, with 7 bases aligning to TRBD2. After removal of 5 bases from V and 4 bases from J, the junction contained 2 bases not matched to a gene. Germline V gene sequence: CDR1 KGHDR, CDR2 SFDVKD. This CDR3 is built from 13 residues. The CDR3 protein is CATSGGGPDTQYF. The DNA for the CDR3 is TGTGCCACCAGTGGGGGAGGGCCAGATACGCAGTATTTT.

The chain uses TRBV11-3 and TRBJ2-3, with 7 bases lining up with TRBD1. CDR3 length equals 15 residues. J was trimmed by 3 bases and V by 5 bases; bases with no gene match: 8. Germline CDR1 is SGHNT and CDR2 is YENEEA. CDR3 sequence: CASSPKGRGTDTQYF. CDR3 nucleotide sequence: TGTGCCAGCAGCCCTAAGGGCAGGGGGACAGATACGCAGTATTTT.